Listed below are T cell receptor beta chains from one sample, sequenced in a study of beta chain features in type 1 diabetes. The assay was immunoSEQ multiplex PCR, and TCRdb's table has in-frame clones only and misses some. The sample has 100,000 to 150,000 clones; 7% to 10% are singletons. The sequenced material came from central memory CD4+ T cells from blood. The receptors derive from a man aged 25 to 45 with type 1 diabetes. CDR3s include the opening cysteine and the closing phenylalanine or tryptophan. Fields, in order: D gene, V gene, J gene, clone size, CDR3 protein, CDR3 DNA. The D gene is left open where the match is weak. The size entry is marked missing in some rows and otherwise reads once, few, many or a size class.

d_call: .
v_call: TRBV5-5
j_call: TRBJ1-6
clone_size: few
cdr3_aa: CASSFARYSPLHF
cdr3_nt: TGTGCCAGCAGCTTTGCCAGATACTCACCCCTCCACTTT

d_call: .
v_call: TRBV4-2
j_call: TRBJ2-7
clone_size: .
cdr3_aa: CASSQDISLARAEQYF
cdr3_nt: TGTGCCAGCAGCCAAGATATTAGCCTAGCGCGTGCCGAGCAGTACTTC

d_call: .
v_call: TRBV30
j_call: TRBJ1-1
clone_size: .
cdr3_aa: CAWSVSREAFF
cdr3_nt: TGTGCCTGGAGTGTCTCCAGGGAAGCTTTCTTT

d_call: .
v_call: TRBV11-1
j_call: TRBJ2-7
clone_size: .
cdr3_aa: CASSLALRDEQYF
cdr3_nt: TGTGCCAGCAGCTTAGCGCTGCGCGACGAGCAGTACTTC

d_call: .
v_call: TRBV28
j_call: TRBJ2-7
clone_size: few
cdr3_aa: CATRGHYYEQYF
cdr3_nt: TGTGCCACCCGGGGACATTACTACGAGCAGTACTTC

d_call: .
v_call: TRBV7-9
j_call: TRBJ1-4
clone_size: .
cdr3_aa: CASMKSVGSEKLFF
cdr3_nt: TGTGCCAGCATGAAGAGCGTTGGGAGTGAAAAACTGTTTTTT

d_call: .
v_call: TRBV5-1
j_call: TRBJ2-1
clone_size: few
cdr3_aa: CASSLFQVANEQFF
cdr3_nt: TGCGCCAGCAGCTTGTTCCAGGTTGCCAATGAGCAGTTCTTC

d_call: .
v_call: TRBV6-5
j_call: TRBJ2-3
clone_size: few
cdr3_aa: CASSYSGSWPDTQYF
cdr3_nt: TGTGCCAGCAGTTACTCTGGTTCATGGCCAGATACGCAGTATTTT

d_call: TRBD2
v_call: TRBV9
j_call: TRBJ2-7
clone_size: few
cdr3_aa: CASSVAASGDYEQYF
cdr3_nt: TGTGCCAGCAGCGTAGCTGCTAGCGGAGACTACGAGCAGTACTTC

d_call: TRBD1
v_call: TRBV6-1
j_call: TRBJ2-7
clone_size: few
cdr3_aa: CASSTAGTASYEQYF
cdr3_nt: TGTGCCAGCAGTACCGCCGGGACAGCCTCCTACGAGCAGTACTTC

d_call: TRBD1
v_call: TRBV5-4
j_call: TRBJ2-7
clone_size: .
cdr3_aa: CASSSTPRQGHHEQYF
cdr3_nt: TGTGCCAGCAGCTCGACTCCGAGACAGGGTCACCACGAGCAGTACTTC

d_call: TRBD2
v_call: TRBV2
j_call: TRBJ2-2
clone_size: few
cdr3_aa: CATQRGPNTGELFF
cdr3_nt: TGTGCAACCCAGCGGGGGCCAAACACCGGGGAGCTGTTTTTT

d_call: .
v_call: TRBV2
j_call: TRBJ2-7
clone_size: few
cdr3_aa: CASSEDRDRTEQYF
cdr3_nt: TGTGCCAGCAGTGAAGACAGGGATCGTACCGAGCAGTACTTC

d_call: TRBD1
v_call: TRBV29-1
j_call: TRBJ2-7
clone_size: .
cdr3_aa: CSSREGQAEQYF
cdr3_nt: TGCAGCTCCCGAGAGGGACAGGCCGAGCAGTACTTC

d_call: TRBD1
v_call: TRBV25-1
j_call: TRBJ1-4
clone_size: few
cdr3_aa: CASSGRDRGTLEEKLFF
cdr3_nt: TGTGCCAGCAGTGGCAGGGACAGGGGGACGTTGGAAGAAAAACTGTTTTTT

d_call: .
v_call: TRBV5-1
j_call: TRBJ2-7
clone_size: few
cdr3_aa: CASSPDYNSYEQYF
cdr3_nt: TGCGCCAGCAGCCCGGACTATAACTCCTACGAGCAGTACTTC

d_call: .
v_call: TRBV5-1
j_call: TRBJ2-1
clone_size: .
cdr3_aa: CASSFNRGGNEQFF
cdr3_nt: TGCGCCAGCAGCTTTAACAGGGGAGGCAATGAGCAGTTCTTC

d_call: TRBD2
v_call: TRBV5-1
j_call: TRBJ2-3
clone_size: few
cdr3_aa: CASSWTSGASTDTQYF
cdr3_nt: TGCGCCAGCAGCTGGACTAGCGGGGCTAGCACAGATACGCAGTATTTT

d_call: .
v_call: TRBV5-1
j_call: TRBJ1-1
clone_size: few
cdr3_aa: CASSPGSNTEAFF
cdr3_nt: TGCGCCAGCAGCCCAGGGTCGAACACTGAAGCTTTCTTT

d_call: TRBD2
v_call: TRBV15
j_call: TRBJ2-7
clone_size: .
cdr3_aa: CATSRGGTAGAYEQYF
cdr3_nt: TGTGCCACCAGCCGCGGGGGGACGGCCGGGGCTTACGAGCAGTACTTC

d_call: TRBD1
v_call: TRBV5-1
j_call: TRBJ2-1
clone_size: few
cdr3_aa: CASSFGTGTYNEQFF
cdr3_nt: TGCGCCAGCAGCTTCGGGACAGGAACCTACAATGAGCAGTTCTTC

d_call: TRBD1
v_call: TRBV28
j_call: TRBJ1-4
clone_size: .
cdr3_aa: CASSASEGQGDEKLFF
cdr3_nt: TGTGCCAGCAGTGCCTCGGAGGGACAGGGGGATGAAAAACTGTTTTTT

d_call: .
v_call: TRBV11-1
j_call: TRBJ2-3
clone_size: .
cdr3_aa: CASSENGDTQYF
cdr3_nt: TGTGCCAGCAGCGAAAACGGTGATACGCAGTATTTT

d_call: TRBD1
v_call: TRBV7-2
j_call: TRBJ2-3
clone_size: .
cdr3_aa: CASSPGTGEGTDTQYF
cdr3_nt: TGTGCCAGCAGCCCTGGGACAGGAGAGGGCACAGATACGCAGTATTTT

d_call: .
v_call: TRBV5-6
j_call: TRBJ1-3
clone_size: .
cdr3_aa: CASSFRSGNTIYF
cdr3_nt: TGTGCCAGCAGCTTCCGCTCTGGAAACACCATATATTTT

d_call: .
v_call: TRBV29-1
j_call: TRBJ1-3
clone_size: few
cdr3_aa: CSARDNSGNTIYF
cdr3_nt: TGCAGCGCCCGGGATAATTCTGGAAACACCATATATTTT

d_call: TRBD1
v_call: TRBV19
j_call: TRBJ1-6
clone_size: .
cdr3_aa: CASRLDQGASPLHF
cdr3_nt: TGTGCCAGTAGGCTTGATCAGGGGGCTTCACCCCTCCACTTT

d_call: TRBD2
v_call: TRBV6-1
j_call: TRBJ2-3
clone_size: .
cdr3_aa: CASSDLSGEKRKTQYF
cdr3_nt: TGTGCCAGCAGTGATCTTAGCGGGGAGAAGAGGAAGACGCAGTATTTT

d_call: .
v_call: TRBV7-8
j_call: TRBJ1-1
clone_size: .
cdr3_aa: CASSLSTGFIRAFF
cdr3_nt: TGTGCCAGCAGCTTAAGCACAGGCTTTATTCGAGCTTTCTTT

d_call: .
v_call: TRBV9
j_call: TRBJ2-1
clone_size: .
cdr3_aa: CASSVYESYNEQFF
cdr3_nt: TGTGCCAGCAGCGTATACGAGTCCTACAATGAGCAGTTCTTC

d_call: TRBD1
v_call: TRBV29-1
j_call: TRBJ2-1
clone_size: few
cdr3_aa: CSVFGQGSSYNEQFF
cdr3_nt: TGCAGCGTATTTGGACAGGGGTCCTCCTACAATGAGCAGTTCTTC

d_call: TRBD1
v_call: TRBV5-4
j_call: TRBJ1-1
clone_size: few
cdr3_aa: CASSLGQGFRTEAFF
cdr3_nt: TGTGCCAGCAGCTTGGGACAGGGATTTAGGACTGAAGCTTTCTTT

d_call: TRBD2
v_call: TRBV4-2
j_call: TRBJ2-1
clone_size: many
cdr3_aa: CASSQQLAGGNEQFF
cdr3_nt: TGTGCCAGCAGCCAACAACTAGCGGGGGGCAATGAGCAGTTCTTC

d_call: .
v_call: TRBV9
j_call: TRBJ1-2
clone_size: .
cdr3_aa: CASSVSTETYGYTF
cdr3_nt: TGTGCCAGCAGCGTATCTACAGAAACTTATGGCTACACCTTC

d_call: .
v_call: TRBV2
j_call: TRBJ1-2
clone_size: once
cdr3_aa: CASSRDNQGGYTF
cdr3_nt: TGTGCCAGCAGTCGGGACAACCAAGGGGGCTACACCTTC

d_call: TRBD1
v_call: TRBV5-1
j_call: TRBJ1-2
clone_size: many
cdr3_aa: CASSSGQIYGYTF
cdr3_nt: TGCGCCAGCAGCTCGGGACAGATCTATGGCTACACCTTC

d_call: .
v_call: TRBV9
j_call: TRBJ2-1
clone_size: few
cdr3_aa: CASSVSPGLGGHEQFF
cdr3_nt: TGTGCCAGCAGCGTTTCTCCGGGACTAGGGGGCCATGAGCAGTTCTTC

d_call: TRBD2
v_call: TRBV7-3
j_call: TRBJ2-3
clone_size: .
cdr3_aa: CASSSGGSTDTQYF
cdr3_nt: TGTGCCAGCAGCTCGGGGGGGAGCACAGATACGCAGTATTTT

d_call: .
v_call: TRBV10-2
j_call: TRBJ1-2
clone_size: .
cdr3_aa: CASSDGATGSYTF
cdr3_nt: TGCGCCAGCAGTGACGGAGCTACGGGAAGCTACACCTTC

d_call: .
v_call: TRBV6-5
j_call: TRBJ2-7
clone_size: few
cdr3_aa: CASTTPGRPYEQYF
cdr3_nt: TGTGCCAGCACTACCCCGGGTAGACCCTACGAGCAGTACTTC

d_call: TRBD1
v_call: TRBV5-8
j_call: TRBJ1-5
clone_size: few
cdr3_aa: CASSYDRGGNQPQHF
cdr3_nt: TGTGCCAGCAGCTACGACAGGGGCGGGAATCAGCCCCAGCATTTT

d_call: .
v_call: TRBV2
j_call: TRBJ1-6
clone_size: few
cdr3_aa: CASSEESNSPLHF
cdr3_nt: TGTGCCAGCAGTGAGGAGTCAAATTCACCCCTCCACTTT

d_call: TRBD2
v_call: TRBV7-2
j_call: TRBJ2-1
clone_size: once
cdr3_aa: CASSLAGLAGLDEQFF
cdr3_nt: TGTGCCAGCAGCTTAGCAGGACTAGCGGGTTTAGATGAGCAGTTCTTC

d_call: TRBD1
v_call: TRBV5-1
j_call: TRBJ2-5
clone_size: .
cdr3_aa: CASSFTGGARETQYF
cdr3_nt: TGCGCCAGCAGCTTTACAGGGGGCGCGAGAGAGACCCAGTACTTC

d_call: .
v_call: TRBV29-1
j_call: TRBJ2-7
clone_size: few
cdr3_aa: CSGRDSASSYEQYF
cdr3_nt: TGCAGCGGACGAGACAGCGCTAGCTCCTACGAGCAGTACTTC

d_call: TRBD2
v_call: TRBV4-2
j_call: TRBJ2-7
clone_size: .
cdr3_aa: CASSQVWASGTDSSYEQYF
cdr3_nt: TGTGCCAGCAGCCAAGTGTGGGCTAGCGGGACCGACAGCTCCTACGAGCAGTACTTC

d_call: .
v_call: TRBV20-1
j_call: TRBJ2-5
clone_size: few
cdr3_aa: CSARTGETQYF
cdr3_nt: TGCAGTGCCCGGACTGGAGAGACCCAGTACTTC

d_call: TRBD1
v_call: TRBV27
j_call: TRBJ1-2
clone_size: .
cdr3_aa: CASSPTGNYGYTF
cdr3_nt: TGTGCCAGCAGCCCGACAGGGAACTATGGCTACACCTTC

d_call: .
v_call: TRBV6-5
j_call: TRBJ2-3
clone_size: .
cdr3_aa: CASSPVGQGTQYF
cdr3_nt: TGTGCCAGCAGCCCGGTCGGGCAGGGTACGCAGTATTTT